This TCR beta chain was captured in a study of multiple sclerosis patients with progressive multifocal leukoencephalopathy. General study results and limits: Most PML patients had lower entropy, suggesting less diverse TRB repertoires.

The time point denotes: about a year of natalizumab therapy. Prior interferon beta treatment was universal, and the PML patients were all female. A remark on this clone: Its antigen remains unidentified.

Profiled with immunoSEQ multiplex PCR; TCRdb holds only in-frame clones, not every one. The sample comprises 30,000 or so clones, nearly 90% of which are singletons, and about 1.3% rests with the top ten. Source: PBMCs, taken from a patient treated with natalizumab. The clonotype was recovered from a human donor with multiple sclerosis.

Written as DNA, the CDR3 is TGTGCCAGCAGCCCTGGACAGGGGACGCGGGAGCAGTACTTC. This codes for CASSPGQGTREQYF. This sequence joins TRBV5-4 and TRBJ2-7; 9 bases align to TRBD1. With V trimmed by 4 bases and J by 7 bases, 9 bases remained unmatched. In germline, CDR1 is SGHNT, CDR2 YYREEE (reference sequence). The CDR3 loop spans 14 amino acids.